A single sample gave rise to the 20 T cell receptor beta chains below, sequenced in a study of blood T cell repertoires in COVID-19. Libraries were prepared by immunoSEQ multiplex PCR; TCRdb keeps only in-frame clonotypes and omits some of them. The table lists 150,000 or so clones, 60% to 80% of them singletons. Material for sequencing was peripheral blood. The receptor set was obtained from a woman in her forties or fifties with active or convalescent COVID-19.

The chain has TRBV7-8 and TRBJ1-1; D gene uncertain. Trimming removed 2 bases at V and 2 bases at J, with 12 bases between. From germline, CDR1 is SGHVS and CDR2 FQNEAQ. There are 15 residues in the CDR3. CDR3 sequence (DNA): TGTGCCAGCAGCTTATCGGTAACAGATAACACTGAAGCTTTCTTT. This sequence encodes CASSLSVTDNTEAFF.

This rearrangement joins TRBV19 to TRBJ1-4; D ambiguous. The germline V gene encodes CDR1 LNHDA and CDR2 SQIVND (reference sequence). CDR3 length equals 16 residues. V lost 6 bases and J lost 0, with 14 bases in between. The CDR3, as DNA: TGTGCCAGTAGGCGAGGACTCGGTGCAACTAATGAAAAACTGTTTTTT. This encodes CASRRGLGATNEKLFF.

This chain uses TRBV19 with TRBJ2-1; D may be TRBD1 (6 bases). This CDR3 region has 14 residues. CDR1 and CDR2 (germline): LNHDA, SQIVND (reference sequence). V was pared by 1 base and J by 4 bases, with 8 bases between. The CDR3 is CASSIGQAYNEQFF. In DNA form, the CDR3 reads TGTGCCAGTAGTATAGGACAGGCTTACAATGAGCAGTTCTTC.

This clone was recorded only once. The rearrangement uses TRBV5-1 and TRBJ1-6; maybe TRBD1 (5 bases). Trimming removed 4 bases at V and 5 bases at J, with 10 bases between. The CDR3 is 14 residues long. The germline gives CDR1 SGHRS, CDR2 YFSETQ. The CDR3 DNA reads TGCGCCAGCAGCATCTCAGGGAATAATTCACCCCTCCACTTT. Its protein is CASSISGNNSPLHF.

V usage is TRBV19 and J usage is TRBJ1-5, with 8 positions matching TRBD1. In germline, CDR1 is LNHDA, CDR2 SQIVND (reference sequence). The V segment lost 2 bases and the J segment 0 bases; nucleotides outside the gene matches: 9. This CDR3 is built from 18 residues. CDR3 residues: CASSITGTGIYSNQPQHF. Written as DNA, the CDR3 is TGTGCCAGTAGTATAACGGGGACAGGAATCTATAGCAATCAGCCCCAGCATTTT.

A few counts support this clone. This chain connects TRBV5-1 to TRBJ1-4, with 7 bases lining up with TRBD1. With V trimmed by 4 bases and J by 4 bases, 4 bases remained unmatched. Germline loops: CDR1 SGHRS, CDR2 YFSETQ. This CDR3 is 14 amino acids long. DNA of the CDR3: TGCGCCAGCAGCCCGGGACAGCTTAATGAAAAACTGTTTTTT. Its protein is CASSPGQLNEKLFF.

This clone appeared a few times. The rearrangement joins TRBV28 to TRBJ1-4; TRBD1 aligns across 9 bases. V trimming: 6 bases; J trimming: 6 bases; junction bases outside the gene matches: 11. From germline, CDR1 is MDHEN and CDR2 SYDVKM. The CDR3 has 16 residues. This chain's CDR3 is CASSAPSGTGYEKLFF. The CDR3 DNA reads TGTGCCAGCAGCGCGCCCTCCGGGACAGGGTATGAAAAACTGTTTTTT. Looking up the rest from reference TRBV28 and TRBJ1-4 gives the full variable domain: DVKVTQSSRYLVKRTGEKVFLECVQDMDHENMFWYRQDPGLGLRLIYFSYDVKMKEKGDIPEGYSVSREKKERFSLILESASTNQTSMYLCASSAPSGTGYEKLFFGSGTQLSVL.

CDR3 in DNA: TGTGCCAGCACGGACAGGGGGCTTCTACACCAGCCCCAGCATTTT. Protein: CASTDRGLLHQPQHF. V usage is TRBV19 and J usage is TRBJ1-5, with 11 bases matching TRBD1. Germline CDR1 and CDR2: LNHDA and SQIVND (reference sequence). The junction had 11 bases not matched to a gene; V was cut back by 9 bases and J by 7 bases. The CDR3 covers 15 residues.

The chain carries TRBV4-2 and TRBJ2-7, with TRBD2 matching 8 bases. The germline V gene has CDR1 LGHNA and CDR2 YNFKEQ. After removal of 0 bases from V and 1 base from J, the junction contained 2 bases not matched to a gene. The CDR3 consists of 15 residues. The CDR3 sequence: CASSQDRGGSYEQYF. CDR3 DNA: TGTGCCAGCAGCCAAGATCGGGGGGGGTCCTACGAGCAGTACTTC.

The chain combines TRBV7-2 with TRBJ1-3; 7 bases agree with TRBD1. Germline trimming cut 4 bases from V and 4 bases from J; bases unmatched to any gene: 7. Germline CDR1 is SGHTA and CDR2 is FQGNSA. This CDR3 has 15 residues. CDR3: CASSSNRGGGNTIYF. The CDR3 DNA follows: TGTGCCAGCAGCTCCAACAGGGGCGGAGGAAACACCATATATTTT.

The V and J genes are TRBV10-3 and TRBJ2-3, with D possibly being TRBD2 (6 bases). The CDR3 has 17 amino acids. Germline CDR1 and CDR2: ENHRY and SYGVKD. The V gene lost 6 bases and the J gene lost 3 bases, with 22 bases spanning the gap. CDR3 DNA: TGTGCCATCAGCGACGGGAGCAGGGAGATAAGGACAGATACGCAGTATTTT. This codes for CAISDGSREIRTDTQYF.

The chain links TRBV7-9 to TRBJ2-1; D uncertain. Germline V CDR1 and CDR2: SEHNR, FQNEAQ (reference sequence). The CDR3 sequence is 15 residues long. V lost 1 base and J lost 0, with 7 bases in between. The CDR3 reads CASSLVSVSYNEQFF. CDR3 DNA sequence: TGTGCCAGCAGCTTAGTGAGCGTCTCCTACAATGAGCAGTTCTTC. Based on the CDR3 plus reference TRBV7-9 and TRBJ2-1, the full variable domain is DTGVSQNPRHKITKRGQNVTFRCDPISEHNRLYWYRQTLGQGPEFLTYFQNEAQLEKSRLLSDRFSAERPKGSFSTLEIQRTEQGDSAMYLCASSLVSVSYNEQFFGPGTRLTVL.

This sequence joins TRBV7-9 and TRBJ1-1; D unclear. The CDR3 is 13 residues long. V was trimmed by 2 bases and J by 1 base, leaving 5 bases between them. CDR1 SEHNR and CDR2 FQNEAQ come from the germline V gene (reference sequence). The DNA of the CDR3 is TGTGCCAGCAGCTTAATGGCGAACACTGAAGCTTTCTTT. Its protein product is CASSLMANTEAFF.

This clone was detected ten times or more. CDR3 residues: CASSTGGGGELFF. The DNA of the CDR3 is TGTGCCAGCAGTACAGGGGGCGGCGGGGAGCTGTTTTTT. The chain is built from TRBV2 and TRBJ2-2, with 9 nucleotides matching TRBD1. Looked up from germline, CDR1 is SNHLY and CDR2 is FYNNEI. The CDR3 consists of 13 residues. The ends lost 5 bases at V and 7 bases at J; junction bases unmatched: 2.

The chain carries TRBV14 and TRBJ1-6, with 12 bases that match TRBD1. CDR1 is SGHDN and CDR2 is FVKESK in the germline V gene. The J segment lost 11 bases and the V segment lost 5 bases, leaving 1 base of the junction unmatched. The CDR3 consists of 13 residues. The CDR3 DNA is TGTGCCAGCAGCAGGGACAGGGGGCCACCCCTCCACTTT. Translation gives CASSRDRGPPLHF.

This rearrangement joins TRBV28 to TRBJ1-6, with a tentative D call TRBD1 (6 bases). Trimming cost V 1 base and J 14 bases, with 15 bases left between them. This CDR3 has 14 residues. Germline CDR1 is MDHEN and CDR2 is SYDVKM. CDR3 in DNA: TGTGCCAGCAGTTTATCAGGACAGCCTTTCTCCCTCCACTTT. It is translated as CASSLSGQPFSLHF.

This clone is medium-sized within its sample. The CDR3 sequence is CASSAGGYEQYF. The CDR3 nucleotides are TGTGCCAGCAGTGCCGGGGGGTACGAGCAGTACTTC. The chain is built from TRBV27 and TRBJ2-7, with 7 bases that match TRBD2. This CDR3 has 12 residues. Germline-derived CDR1 and CDR2 are MNHEY and SMNVEV (reference sequence). Unmatched junction bases numbered 2, after V lost 5 bases and J lost 4 bases.

The chain joins TRBV9 to TRBJ1-5; D gene unclear. This CDR3 region has 13 residues. The V end lost 0 bases, the J end lost 8 bases, and 9 bases lay between the germline ends. The germline V gene encodes CDR1 SGDLS and CDR2 YYNGEE. The CDR3 DNA reads TGTGCCAGCAGCGTAGATGGGCGGGAGCCCCAGCATTTT. Protein sequence: CASSVDGREPQHF.

The genes are TRBV7-2 and TRBJ1-1; 9 bases fit TRBD1. CDR1 is SGHTA and CDR2 is FQGNSA in the germline V gene. With V trimmed by 1 base and J by 1 base, 1 base remained unmatched. The CDR3 contains 15 residues. CDR3 protein: CASSLEGQGNTEAFF. CDR3 bases: TGTGCCAGCAGCTTAGAGGGACAGGGGAACACTGAAGCTTTCTTT.

CDR3 residues: CAISESGQDSNQPQHF. For the CDR3, the DNA is TGTGCCATCAGTGAATCGGGACAAGATAGCAATCAGCCCCAGCATTTT. V and J are TRBV10-3 and TRBJ1-5; a weak D match, TRBD1 (6 bases). The CDR3 totals 16 residues. V lost 3 bases to trimming and J lost 0 bases, with 12 bases between them. Germline CDR1 and CDR2: ENHRY and SYGVKD.